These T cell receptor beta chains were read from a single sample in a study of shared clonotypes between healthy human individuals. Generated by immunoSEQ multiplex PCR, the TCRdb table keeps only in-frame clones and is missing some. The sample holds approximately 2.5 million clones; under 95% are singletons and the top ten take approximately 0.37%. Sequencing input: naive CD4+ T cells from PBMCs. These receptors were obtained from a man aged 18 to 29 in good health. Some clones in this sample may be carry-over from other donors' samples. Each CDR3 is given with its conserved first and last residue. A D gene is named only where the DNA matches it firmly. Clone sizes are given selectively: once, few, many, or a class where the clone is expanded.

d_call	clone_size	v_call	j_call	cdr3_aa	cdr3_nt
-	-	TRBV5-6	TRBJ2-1	CASSLRGDGYNEQFF	TGTGCCAGCAGCCTCAGAGGGGACGGATACAATGAGCAGTTCTTC
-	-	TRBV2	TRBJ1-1	CASKGRLNTEAFF	TGTGCCAGCAAGGGGCGGCTGAACACTGAAGCTTTCTTT
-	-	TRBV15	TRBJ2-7	CATSRDSYEQYF	TGTGCCACCAGCAGGGACAGCTACGAGCAGTACTTC
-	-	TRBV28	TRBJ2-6	CASSLLGTGANVLTF	TGTGCCAGCAGTTTATTGGGAACTGGGGCCAACGTCCTGACTTTC
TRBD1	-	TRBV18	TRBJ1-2	CASSDRQGNYGYTF	TGTGCCAGCTCCGACAGACAGGGAAACTATGGCTACACCTTC
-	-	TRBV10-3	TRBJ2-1	CAISGFADNEQFF	TGTGCCATCAGTGGCTTTGCAGACAATGAGCAGTTCTTC
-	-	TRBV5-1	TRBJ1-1	CASSLGATLMNTEAFF	TGCGCCAGCAGCTTGGGTGCCACTCTCATGAACACTGAAGCTTTCTTT
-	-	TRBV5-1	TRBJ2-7	CASSPDTTYEQYF	TGCGCCAGCAGCCCAGACACCACCTACGAGCAGTACTTC
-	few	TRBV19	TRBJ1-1	CASSTRWEQNTEAFF	TGTGCCAGTAGTACCCGGTGGGAACAGAACACTGAAGCTTTCTTT
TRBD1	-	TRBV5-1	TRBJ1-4	CASRPTGAGGNEKLFF	TGCGCCAGCAGACCTACAGGGGCCGGGGGAAATGAAAAACTGTTTTTT
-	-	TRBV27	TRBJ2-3	CASRRQYGTDTQYF	TGTGCCAGCAGGAGGCAATACGGCACAGATACGCAGTATTTT
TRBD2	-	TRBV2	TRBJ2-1	CASEREKGDEQFF	TGTGCCAGCGAGCGGGAGAAGGGGGATGAGCAGTTCTTC
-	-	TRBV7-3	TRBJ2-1	CASSRRVAAGPPYNEQFF	TGTGCCAGCAGCCGGCGGGTTGCCGCGGGCCCGCCCTACAATGAGCAGTTCTTC
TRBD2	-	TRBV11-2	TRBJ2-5	CASRPITGLGETQYF	TGTGCCAGCAGACCAATCACCGGACTAGGGGAGACCCAGTACTTC
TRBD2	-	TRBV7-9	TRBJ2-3	CASSPGASGSTDTQYF	TGTGCCAGCAGCCCAGGCGCTAGCGGGAGCACAGATACGCAGTATTTT
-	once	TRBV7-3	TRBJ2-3	CASSPVKAPPDTQYF	TGTGCCAGCAGCCCGGTAAAGGCCCCTCCGGATACGCAGTATTTT
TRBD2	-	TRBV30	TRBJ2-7	CAGCRGEREGRHEQYF	TGTGCCGGGTGCCGGGGGGAGCGGGAGGGCCGCCACGAGCAGTACTTC
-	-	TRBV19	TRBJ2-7	CASTPRGGDRQYEQYF	TGTGCCAGTACCCCCAGAGGGGGGGACAGGCAGTACGAGCAGTACTTC
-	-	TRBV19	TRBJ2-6	CASWGSGANVLTF	TGTGCCAGCTGGGGGTCTGGGGCCAACGTCCTGACTTTC
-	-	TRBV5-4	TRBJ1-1	CASSLGSTYVEAFF	TGTGCCAGCAGCTTGGGCAGTACCTACGTTGAAGCTTTCTTT
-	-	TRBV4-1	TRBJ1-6	CASSQMGHFNSPLHF	TGCGCCAGCAGCCAAATGGGACACTTTAATTCACCCCTCCACTTT
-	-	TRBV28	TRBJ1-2	CASSPPAGGVHDGYTF	TGTGCCAGCAGCCCCCCAGCGGGGGGCGTTCACGATGGCTACACCTTC
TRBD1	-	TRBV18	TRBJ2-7	CASSPRTGGVYEQYF	TGTGCCAGCTCACCCCGGACAGGGGGAGTTTACGAGCAGTACTTC
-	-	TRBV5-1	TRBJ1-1	CASSLEQTNTEAFF	TGCGCCAGCAGCCTCGAACAGACCAACACTGAAGCTTTCTTT
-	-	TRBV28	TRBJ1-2	CASSPSGDGYTF	TGTGCCAGCAGTCCCTCTGGGGATGGCTACACCTTC
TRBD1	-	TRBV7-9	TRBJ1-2	CASSPEWAGGDYGYTF	TGTGCCAGCAGCCCGGAGTGGGCAGGGGGCGACTATGGCTACACCTTC
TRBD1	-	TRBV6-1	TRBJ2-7	CASTVDRTAYEQYF	TGTGCCAGCACCGTGGACAGGACGGCGTACGAGCAGTACTTC
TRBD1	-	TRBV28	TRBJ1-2	CASKRTGNVNYGYTF	TGTGCCAGCAAAAGGACAGGAAATGTAAACTATGGCTACACCTTC
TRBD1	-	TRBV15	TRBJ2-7	CATSSRQGLSYEQYF	TGTGCCACCAGCAGCCGACAGGGTCTCTCCTACGAGCAGTACTTC
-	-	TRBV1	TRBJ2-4	CTSSQETSGRAGVNIQYF	TGCACCAGCAGCCAAGAAACTAGCGGGAGGGCGGGAGTGAACATTCAGTACTTC
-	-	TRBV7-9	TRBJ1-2	CASSLEGRDGYTF	TGTGCCAGCAGCTTGGAGGGTAGGGATGGCTACACCTTC
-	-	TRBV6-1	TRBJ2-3	CASKRFVQPDTQYF	TGTGCCAGCAAGAGATTCGTGCAGCCAGATACGCAGTATTTT
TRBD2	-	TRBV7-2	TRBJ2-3	CASSPGTRAGGSPQYF	TGTGCCAGCAGCCCCGGGACTAGGGCAGGCGGGAGTCCGCAGTATTTT
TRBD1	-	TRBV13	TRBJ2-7	CASSLGDRYEQYF	TGTGCCAGCAGCTTGGGGGACAGGTACGAGCAGTACTTC
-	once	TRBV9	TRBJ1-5	CASSVAPQGQPQHF	TGTGCCAGCAGCGTAGCTCCACAGGGTCAGCCCCAGCATTTT
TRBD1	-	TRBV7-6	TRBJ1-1	CASSSGQVNTEAFF	TGTGCCAGCAGCTCGGGACAGGTGAACACTGAAGCTTTCTTT
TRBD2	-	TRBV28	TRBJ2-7	CASSFVSGGGYEQYF	TGTGCCAGCAGTTTTGTATCGGGAGGGGGTTACGAGCAGTACTTC
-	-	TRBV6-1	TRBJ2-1	CASSELGNYNEQFF	TGTGCCAGCAGTGAACTGGGTAACTACAATGAGCAGTTCTTC
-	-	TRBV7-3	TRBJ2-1	CASSLTTGLKGEQFF	TGTGCCAGCAGCTTGACGACCGGGCTCAAGGGTGAGCAGTTCTTC
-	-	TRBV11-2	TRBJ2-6	CASSPWDGSGANVLTF	TGTGCCAGCAGCCCCTGGGATGGCTCTGGGGCCAACGTCCTGACTTTC
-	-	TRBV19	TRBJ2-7	CASSTSPGPYEQYF	TGTGCCAGTAGTACTTCCCCGGGGCCCTACGAGCAGTACTTC
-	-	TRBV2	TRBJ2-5	CASNLGGRVETQYF	TGTGCCAGCAACCTCGGGGGGCGCGTTGAGACCCAGTACTTC
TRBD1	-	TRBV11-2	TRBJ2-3	CASSFVPQGIDTQYF	TGTGCCAGCAGCTTCGTTCCACAGGGGATAGATACGCAGTATTTT
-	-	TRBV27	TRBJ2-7	CASSFVPNGAYEQYF	TGTGCCAGCAGTTTTGTGCCAAACGGGGCCTACGAGCAGTACTTC
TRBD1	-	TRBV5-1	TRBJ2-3	CASSLGQGRADTQYF	TGCGCCAGCAGCTTGGGACAGGGGCGGGCAGATACGCAGTATTTT
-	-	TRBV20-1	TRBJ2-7	CSASRPPEQYF	TGCAGTGCTAGTAGACCTCCCGAGCAGTACTTC
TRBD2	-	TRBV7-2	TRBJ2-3	CASSLGTSATDTQYF	TGTGCCAGCAGCTTGGGGACTAGCGCAACAGATACGCAGTATTTT
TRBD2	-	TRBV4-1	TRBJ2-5	CASSRGDSGSGETQYF	TGCGCCAGCAGCCGGGGGGATAGCGGGAGTGGGGAGACCCAGTACTTC
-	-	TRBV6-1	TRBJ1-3	CASSEVVSNTIYF	TGTGCCAGCAGTGAAGTTGTGTCAAACACCATATATTTT
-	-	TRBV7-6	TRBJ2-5	CASRPSGTIEDETQYF	TGTGCCAGCAGACCGTCCGGGACCATAGAGGATGAGACCCAGTACTTC
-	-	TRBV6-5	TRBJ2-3	CASSYRGATTDTQYF	TGTGCCAGCAGTTATAGGGGGGCTACGACAGATACGCAGTATTTT
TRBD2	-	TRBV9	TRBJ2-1	CASSVSFGLAGGMFPNEQFF	TGTGCCAGCAGCGTTTCATTTGGACTAGCGGGAGGAATGTTCCCCAATGAGCAGTTCTTC
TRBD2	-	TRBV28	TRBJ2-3	CASSLWNSGVGPDTQYF	TGTGCCAGCAGTTTATGGAATAGCGGGGTGGGGCCAGATACGCAGTATTTT
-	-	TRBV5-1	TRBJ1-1	CASSPGGPEAFF	TGCGCCAGCAGCCCCGGGGGCCCTGAAGCTTTCTTT
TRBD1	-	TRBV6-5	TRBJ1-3	CASSRDRSGNTIYF	TGTGCCAGCTCCCGGGACAGGTCTGGAAACACCATATATTTT
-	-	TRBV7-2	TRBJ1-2	CASSLEQGYGYTF	TGTGCCAGCAGCTTAGAACAGGGTTATGGCTACACCTTC
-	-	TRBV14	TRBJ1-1	CASSQSGFTEAFF	TGTGCCAGCAGCCAATCCGGTTTCACTGAAGCTTTCTTT
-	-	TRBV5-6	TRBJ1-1	CASTPPGAVNTEAFF	TGTGCCAGCACCCCTCCCGGGGCGGTGAACACTGAAGCTTTCTTT
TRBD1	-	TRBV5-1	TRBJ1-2	CASSLNPGGTNYGYTF	TGCGCCAGCAGCTTGAACCCAGGGGGTACTAACTATGGCTACACCTTC